A selection of T cell receptor beta chains follows, all from one sample in a study of T cells in Graves' hyperthyroidism and ophthalmopathy. Via MiXCR, TCRdb re-called the multiplex PCR reads, giving one row per CDR3 protein. The table has roughly 380,000 distinct CDR3 sequences, approximately 15% seen once. The sequenced sample consisted of blood. The receptors were gathered from a woman in her sixties with Graves' hyperthyroidism. The CDR3 runs from the conserved cysteine through the conserved F or W.

V gene	J gene	CDR3 length	CDR3 protein
TRBV11-2	TRBJ2-7	15	CASSIRTSGTYEQYF
TRBV4-1	TRBJ1-3	15	CASSRRGESGNTIYF
TRBV6-1	TRBJ2-7	12	CASTHTSYEQYF
TRBV6-2/TRBV6-3	TRBJ2-7	14	CASRRSTGTYEQYF
TRBV7-2	TRBJ2-3	13	CASSSISTDTQYF
TRBV7-2	TRBJ2-7	12	CASRSGRYEQYF
TRBV7-9	TRBJ1-1	13	CASSLGDRKRAFF
TRBV5-1	TRBJ2-1	16	CASSLDASGTGNEQFF
TRBV6-1	TRBJ2-1	17	CASSFRAGAGPYNEQFF
TRBV4-1	TRBJ2-5	15	CASSQDRGGLETQYF
TRBV7-3	TRBJ2-6	15	CASSLEVSGANVLTF
TRBV15	TRBJ2-3	20	CATSRDLSGDYSEGTDTQYF
TRBV27	TRBJ1-1	13	CASRTTAGTEAFF
TRBV30	TRBJ2-7	14	CAWSLGQGAYEQYF
TRBV12-3/TRBV12-4	TRBJ1-2	12	CASSFSNYGYTF
TRBV20-1	TRBJ2-3	13	CSATRSGYSTQYF